The 13 T cell receptor beta chains listed next were all sequenced from one sample in a study of shared clonotypes between healthy human individuals. Profiled with immunoSEQ multiplex PCR; TCRdb holds only in-frame clones, not every one. The sample shows about 2.1 million clones, about 93% of them seen only once. Cells designated naive CD8 were CD45RO-negative and were positively selected for CCR7, with terminally differentiated effector memory CD45RA+ cells excluded. The sequencing sample was made of naive CD8+ T cells from PBMCs. These receptors were collected from a man aged 18 to 30 in good health. Some clones in this sample may be carry-over from other donors' samples.

The chain couples TRBV27 to TRBJ2-5, with 12 positions matching TRBD1. Germline V gives CDR1 MNHEY, CDR2 SMNVEV (reference sequence). This CDR3 has 18 residues. Losses at the gene ends were 5 bases for V and 0 bases for J; bases not matched to a gene: 10. This CDR3 reads CASSPHLRDRGHQETQYF. The CDR3, as DNA: TGTGCCAGCAGTCCCCACCTCCGGGACAGGGGGCACCAAGAGACCCAGTACTTC.

This chain uses TRBV5-8 with TRBJ2-7; D not resolved. With 0 bases removed from V and 6 bases from J, the gap between germline ends came to 7 bases. The CDR3 has 12 amino acids. Per germline, CDR1 SGHTS and CDR2 YDEGEE. This CDR3 reads CASSLATGEQYF. Here the CDR3 DNA reads TGTGCCAGCAGCTTGGCGACGGGCGAGCAGTACTTC.

The rearrangement joins TRBV7-2 to TRBJ1-1; D gene uncertain. The CDR3 runs to 12 residues. CDR1 is SGHTA and CDR2 is FQGNSA in the germline V gene. Trimming took 5 bases from V and 1 from J, leaving 5 bases between them. The CDR3 bases are TGTGCCAGCAGCCATCAGAACACTGAAGCTTTCTTT. It translates to CASSHQNTEAFF.

The V gene is TRBV9, the J gene TRBJ2-3; no clear D. CDR1 and CDR2 from the germline V gene are SGDLS and YYNGEE. This CDR3 region has 15 residues. Trimming removed 3 bases from V and 1 base from J, with 12 bases in between. CDR3 nucleotides: TGTGCCAGCAGCGCCCGAGGAGTTGGCACAGATACGCAGTATTTT. Translated: CASSARGVGTDTQYF. Variable domain in full (rest from reference TRBV9 and TRBJ2-3): DSGVTQTPKHLITATGQRVTLRCSPRSGDLSVYWYQQSLDQGLQFLIQYYNGEERAKGNILERFSAQQFPDLHSELNLSSLELGDSALYFCASSARGVGTDTQYFGPGTRLTVL.

The chain employs TRBV2 and TRBJ2-1; no firm D call. Looked up from germline, CDR1 is SNHLY and CDR2 is FYNNEI. The CDR3 extends over 12 amino acids. The germline V and J ends were trimmed by 8 bases and 8 bases, with 13 bases remaining between them. In nucleotides, the CDR3 is TGTGCCAGCGATGTGCGCAGCGATGAGCAGTTCTTC. The encoded protein is CASDVRSDEQFF.

The CDR3 spells CASSVSRPQLSYEQYF. The CDR3 nucleotides read TGTGCCAGCAGCGTAAGTCGGCCGCAGCTTTCCTACGAGCAGTACTTC. The chain carries TRBV9 and TRBJ2-7, with unresolved D. The V end was cut by 1 base, the J end by 1 base, with 15 bases between. This CDR3 has 16 amino acids. From germline, CDR1 is SGDLS and CDR2 YYNGEE.

The rearrangement links TRBV25-1 to TRBJ2-1; possibly TRBD1 for D (6 bases). The CDR3 runs 12 residues. V lost 6 bases and J lost 8, with 11 bases in between. The germline CDR1 and CDR2 sequences are MGHDK and SYGVNS. The CDR3 nucleotides read TGTGCCAGCAGAACAGGGCCGGATGAGCAGTTCTTC. It specifies CASRTGPDEQFF.

This clone was counted once. The chain carries TRBV5-1 and TRBJ2-3; D may correspond to TRBD1 or TRBD2 (8 bases each). Germline loops: CDR1 SGHRS, CDR2 YFSETQ. Trimming pared 0 bases from V and 4 bases from J, leaving 18 bases between. CDR3 length: 17 residues. CDR3 residues: CASSLVLAGQEADTQYF. The CDR3 bases are TGCGCCAGCAGCTTGGTATTAGCGGGACAGGAGGCAGATACGCAGTATTTT.

The chain's CDR3 is CAISATSGSFDTQYF. The CDR3 DNA sequence: TGTGCCATCAGCGCGACTAGCGGGAGTTTCGATACGCAGTATTTT. The J gene is TRBJ2-3, the V gene TRBV10-3; 12 nucleotides line up with TRBD2. Germline values: CDR1 ENHRY, CDR2 SYGVKD. This CDR3 comprises 15 residues. V dropped 6 bases and J dropped 6; count of bases not matched to a gene: 7.

This clone was observed once. The DNA of the CDR3 is TGTGCCAGCAGCGTAGGGGGGGACAGGGTATCTCGGAATGAGCAGTTCTTC. It codes for CASSVGGDRVSRNEQFF. The chain links TRBV9 to TRBJ2-1; 9 bases match TRBD1. The V segment lost 0 bases and the J segment 7 bases; nucleotides outside the gene matches: 11. The CDR3 extends over 17 amino acids. Germline values: CDR1 SGDLS, CDR2 YYNGEE.

The chain joins TRBV6-6 to TRBJ2-1, with TRBD2 as a possible D gene (6 bases). Germline V lookup: CDR1 MNHNY, CDR2 SVGAGI (reference sequence). The V and J ends lost 5 bases and 3 bases respectively, with 11 bases between them. The CDR3 runs 14 residues. The CDR3 bases are TGTGCCAGCAGTGGGCGGACTAACTACAATGAGCAGTTCTTC. Translating it yields CASSGRTNYNEQFF.

The genes are TRBV7-2 and TRBJ2-5; tentative D call: TRBD1 (6 bases). The V end lost 0 bases, the J end lost 1 base, and 6 bases lay between the germline ends. Germline CDR1 SGHTA, CDR2 FQGNSA. The CDR3 sequence is 14 residues long. CDR3 nucleotides: TGTGCCAGCAGCTTAGCGGACAGCCAAGAGACCCAGTACTTC. Translating it yields CASSLADSQETQYF.

This sequence joins TRBV28 and TRBJ2-7; D is uncertain. V lost 3 bases, J lost 7 bases, and 10 bases lay in between. The CDR3 sequence is 12 residues long. Per the germline V gene, CDR1 is MDHEN and CDR2 is SYDVKM. The CDR3 is CASSFPMGEQYF. The CDR3 DNA reads as TGTGCCAGCAGTTTTCCAATGGGAGAGCAGTACTTC. The whole variable domain, filled in from reference TRBV28 and TRBJ2-7, reads DVKVTQSSRYLVKRTGEKVFLECVQDMDHENMFWYRQDPGLGLRLIYFSYDVKMKEKGDIPEGYSVSREKKERFSLILESASTNQTSMYLCASSFPMGEQYFGPGTRLTVT.